This T cell receptor beta chain stems from a study of shared clonotypes between healthy human individuals. The CDR3 has 12 residues. V lost 3 bases to trimming and J lost 7 bases, with 10 bases between them. Germline V gives CDR1 MDHEN, CDR2 SYDVKM. This clone is a singleton in its sample. Positively selected for CCR7, the CD45RO-negative cells used as naive CD8 cells excluded terminally differentiated effector memory CD45RA+ cells. Running of the assay took place at deep level. Using immunoSEQ multiplex PCR, the repertoire was profiled, and TCRdb retains in-frame clones only, with some absent. The sample yields about 2.2 million clones, around 93% seen once.

Sequenced input: naive CD8+ T cells from PBMCs. The sequence was obtained from a young man in good health. Some clones in this sample may be carry-over from other donors' samples. The chain joins TRBV28 to TRBJ2-7, with D unclear. CDR3 sequence (DNA): TGTGCCAGCAGTTTGATGGATTCGGAGCAGTACTTC. Translated, it gives CASSLMDSEQYF.